This TCR beta chain derives from a study of Graves' ophthalmopathy and Graves' hyperthyroidism (dated by TCRdb to 2016 to 2019). At the level of the whole study: Peripheral blood was collected at initial diagnosis, prior to any treatment. TCR beta repertoire signatures were used to distinguish Graves' ophthalmopathy from Graves' hyperthyroidism and to predict progression to ophthalmopathy. In total, some 130 blood samples were TCR-sequenced: 40 to 45 ophthalmopathy, roughly 77 hyperthyroidism and some 17 hyperthyroidism-to-ophthalmopathy patients. To explore V-J signatures that separate ophthalmopathy from hyperthyroidism, a discovery set of about a hundred patients was enrolled, consisting of about 41 with ophthalmopathy and 55 to 65 with stable hyperthyroidism. An independent validation cohort was composed of about 20 hyperthyroidism patients and around 16 patients who later progressed from hyperthyroidism to ophthalmopathy. T-cell repertoires of thyroid tissue and blood were compared in over 5 hyperthyroidism patients. Following sampling, methimazole starting at 30 mg daily was administered to hyperthyroidism patients, and high-dose intravenous methylprednisolone was administered to ophthalmopathy patients. Study-wide conclusions, independent of this receptor: No statistical method was used to set the sample size in advance, and the investigators knew which group each participant was assigned to. In validation, the model predicted ophthalmopathy progression with 55% to 71% sensitivity and roughly 72% specificity; some 13 predicted patients were CT-confirmed with GO in a median of around 6 months. Most expanded thyroid clonotypes with frequency above 0.001 were also detected in blood, suggesting blood repertoires may reflect the thyroid immune response. Ophthalmopathy was separated from stable hyperthyroidism by the 13-signature model with about 85% sensitivity and 81% to 84% specificity in cross-validation and with 80%/75% in the test set.

As for this clonotype: Its antigen target is currently unknown. Per-base quality was not reported, and no clone a single base away is much larger than it.

Trimming at the junction amounts to 1 base on V and 2 bases on J, and the germline ends lie 8 bases apart. Measured from the cysteine to the phenylalanine, the CDR3 is 14 residues long. Only the CDR3 region is kept as DNA, spanning 42 bases read in frame from base 1. CDR1 and CDR2 are read off the germline V gene as LGHNT and FRNRAP. A patient counted as having stable hyperthyroidism if there was no progression to ophthalmopathy within 18 months of follow-up. Hyperthyroidism patients were newly diagnosed, with disease duration under 2 months, and aged 18 to 65 years. Anyone with other autoimmune diseases, uncontrolled infections, pregnancy or lactation was excluded from the study. Diagnosis was based on clinical symptoms, serum thyroxine, TRAb, thyroid ultrasound and orbital computed tomography. Using Ficoll-Paque density gradient centrifugation, PBMCs were isolated from about 9.4 ml of fresh peripheral blood. Total RNA was extracted using Trizol reagent, and RNA quality was checked on an Agilent 2100 Bioanalyzer.

For repertoire sequencing, the TCR beta CDR3 regions were amplified from RNA transcripts. A first-round RT-PCR used HTBI primers with the Qiagen OneStep RT-PCR kit, followed by a second-round multiplex PCR, size selection and purification. Libraries were sequenced on an Illumina HiSeq2000 using paired-end 100 bp reads. Per the source publication's procedure: SOAPnuke was used to process the reads, removing any read that contained adapters or uncalled bases, had a mean Phred below 15, or lacked an exact match to the constant primer or identifier. High-quality paired reads were merged with COPE v1.2.5. Each unique nucleotide sequence was defined as a clonotype, and clonotypes were aligned to IMGT TRB V, D and J references with MiTCR v1.1. The analysis was limited to V-J combinations with a frequency above 0.0001, which together covered roughly 99% of the repertoires. For each V-J combination, a TCR clonal expansion and chaos score was defined as the ratio of F50 clonal expansion to chaos observed in the TCRdist matrix. Welch's t-statistics and random forest were used to reduce features to about a dozen V-J combinations, which were fed into a naive Bayes classifier. The similarity between thyroid and blood repertoires was quantified using the Morisita-Horn index. Using fastp trimming at Q25 and MiXCR clonotype assembly, TCRdb reanalyzed the public sequencing data and kept in-frame beta chains. Merged by CDR3 protein, the rows form single entries marked with the most common genes and DNA. The V and J calls reflect TCRdb's pipeline rather than the authors' work. The sample has around 36,000 distinct CDR3 sequences on record, approximately 55% of them singletons. Together, the top ten hold approximately 25% of the sample.

The chain uses TRBV12-5 and TRBJ2-5; the D gene cannot be named for sure. The TCR comes from an adult woman with stable Graves' hyperthyroidism. The specimen sequenced was peripheral blood. For the CDR3, the sequence is CASGLGGRQETQYF. DNA sequence: TGTGCTAGTGGTTTGGGGGGTCGTCAAGAGACCCAGTACTTC.